The 20 T cell receptor beta chains listed next were all sequenced from one sample in a study of blood T cell repertoires in COVID-19. Method: immunoSEQ multiplex PCR; TCRdb's copy keeps in-frame clones and lacks some. This sample has some 290,000 clones; around 86% occur once, and the top ten carry under 3%. The sequenced material came from peripheral blood. Source of these receptors: a woman aged 55-70 years with active or convalescent COVID-19.

The genes are TRBV25-1 and TRBJ1-2, with 9 bases matching TRBD1. Per germline, CDR1 MGHDK and CDR2 SYGVNS. V shed 8 bases, J shed 4 bases, and the junction held 14 bases outside the gene matches. This CDR3 is built from 16 residues. CDR3: CASRYRGRDRAYGYTF. The CDR3 region has the DNA TGTGCCAGCCGGTATCGGGGAAGGGACAGGGCCTATGGCTACACCTTC.

The CDR3 loop reads CASSQVSRSNEKLFF. In nucleotides, the CDR3 is TGTGCCAGCAGCCAAGTGTCGAGGAGTAATGAAAAACTGTTTTTT. The chain recombines TRBV3-1 (or the pseudogene TRBV3-2) with TRBJ1-4; D not resolved. The V end was cut by 1 base, the J end by 4 bases, with 10 bases between. The CDR3 runs to 15 residues. The germline V gene encodes CDR1 LGHDT and CDR2 YNNKEL (reference sequence).

V usage is TRBV25-1 and J usage is TRBJ1-1; 9 bases are shared with TRBD1. Per germline, CDR1 MGHDK and CDR2 SYGVNS. V dropped 6 bases and J dropped 6; count of bases not matched to a gene: 14. The CDR3 totals 16 residues. In nucleotides, the CDR3 is TGTGCCAGCAGAACGGGGACAGGGATTATGAGCGCTGAAGCTTTCTTT. It codes for CASRTGTGIMSAEAFF.

J is TRBJ1-5 and V is TRBV5-6; 8 bases agree with TRBD1. The CDR3 runs to 15 residues. Germline trimming cut 1 base from V and 5 bases from J; bases unmatched to any gene: 5. Germline V gives CDR1 SGHDT, CDR2 YYEEEE. The CDR3 loop reads CASSLTGQGYQPQHF. The CDR3 DNA reads as TGTGCCAGCAGCTTGACCGGACAGGGTTATCAGCCCCAGCATTTT.

The chain employs TRBV5-1 and TRBJ2-3; 9 nucleotides match TRBD2. The CDR3 is 19 residues long. The germline V gene encodes CDR1 SGHRS and CDR2 YFSETQ. The trim removed 0 bases at V and 4 bases at J, leaving 15 bases unmatched. This chain's CDR3 is CASSLASGANPGGADTQYF. Here the CDR3 DNA reads TGCGCCAGCAGCTTGGCTAGCGGGGCAAACCCAGGCGGGGCAGATACGCAGTATTTT.

This clone has at least ten counts. The V call is TRBV7-9, the J call TRBJ2-3; the match to TRBD2 covers 11 bases. The V segment lost 4 bases and the J segment 10 bases; nucleotides outside the gene matches: 4. CDR1 SEHNR and CDR2 FQNEAQ come from the germline V gene (reference sequence). The CDR3 is 13 amino acids. CDR3 residues: CASSSPSGGPQYF. The CDR3 coding sequence is TGTGCCAGCAGCTCCCCTAGCGGGGGGCCGCAGTATTTT.

The chain combines TRBV5-6 with TRBJ1-4; D unresolved. CDR1 is SGHDT and CDR2 is YYEEEE in the germline V gene. This CDR3 spans 13 amino acids. Trimming removed 2 bases at V and 8 bases at J, with 10 bases between. The CDR3 DNA sequence: TGTGCCAGCAGCTTCCCCGGGGTAGAAAAACTGTTTTTT. The encoded protein is CASSFPGVEKLFF.

The chain employs TRBV6-5 and TRBJ2-7, with 8 bases fitting TRBD1. CDR1 and CDR2 from the germline V gene are MNHEY and SVGAGI. V shed 2 bases and J 2 bases; nucleotides not matched to a gene: 5. The CDR3 runs to 15 residues. This chain's CDR3 is CASSYATGGPYEQYF. DNA of the CDR3: TGTGCCAGCAGTTACGCCACAGGGGGTCCCTACGAGCAGTACTTC.

This chain joins TRBV3-1 (or the pseudogene TRBV3-2) and TRBJ2-7, with D maybe TRBD2 (7 bases). The length of the CDR3 is 15 residues. In germline, CDR1 is LGHDT, CDR2 YNNKEL (reference sequence). Trimming removed 0 bases at V and 2 bases at J, with 11 bases between. CDR3 coding DNA: TGTGCCAGCAGCCAAGATGCGGGGGCCACCTACGAGCAGTACTTC. It specifies CASSQDAGATYEQYF.

V gene TRBV7-6 combines with J gene TRBJ1-1; TRBD1 matches at 8 bases. V shed 3 bases, J shed 1 base, and the junction held 4 bases outside the gene matches. Looked up from germline, CDR1 is SGHVS and CDR2 is FNYEAQ. The CDR3 covers 15 residues. The CDR3 nucleotides are TGTGCCAGCAGCTTTGATACAGGGGGGAACACTGAAGCTTTCTTT. It codes for CASSFDTGGNTEAFF.

This clone showed up just once. V is TRBV7-9 and J is TRBJ2-3; 9 nucleotides align to TRBD1. The CDR3 has 15 residues. J lost 4 bases, V lost 3 bases, and 5 bases had no gene match. The germline gives CDR1 SEHNR, CDR2 FQNEAQ (reference sequence). CDR3: CASSFGDRDADTQYF. CDR3 DNA: TGTGCCAGCAGCTTTGGGGACAGGGACGCAGATACGCAGTATTTT.

The V gene is TRBV7-2, the J gene TRBJ2-7, with TRBD2 matching over 8 bases. The CDR3 extends over 14 amino acids. Germline CDR1 and CDR2: SGHTA and FQGNSA. J lost 3 bases, V lost 5 bases, and 6 bases had no gene match. This CDR3 reads CASSPVAGGYEQYF. The CDR3, as DNA: TGTGCCAGCAGCCCCGTCGCGGGAGGCTACGAGCAGTACTTC.

The chain combines TRBV3-1 (or the pseudogene TRBV3-2) with TRBJ2-7; a possible D gene is TRBD2 (5 bases). The CDR3 totals 12 residues. Trimming cost V 6 bases and J 3 bases, with 9 bases left between them. Germline V gene data show CDR1 as LGHDT and CDR2 as YNNKEL (reference sequence). The CDR3 region is CASSPGVYEQYF. The CDR3 bases are TGTGCCAGCAGTCCCGGGGTCTACGAGCAGTACTTC.

The rearrangement joins TRBV5-6 to TRBJ2-1; TRBD1 might be the D (6 bases). Germline V CDR1 and CDR2: SGHDT, YYEEEE. The CDR3 has 15 amino acids. V shed 4 bases and J shed 1 base, with 12 bases lying between them. CDR3 amino acids: CASSPTTGSYNEQFF. DNA for the CDR3: TGTGCCAGCAGCCCAACCACAGGGTCCTACAATGAGCAGTTCTTC.

This clone was counted ten times or more. The gene calls are TRBV15 and TRBJ1-4; D remains ambiguous. The CDR3 runs to 16 residues. Trimming removed 0 bases from V and 1 base from J, with 9 bases in between. CDR1 is LNHNV and CDR2 is YYDKDF in the germline V gene (reference sequence). CDR3 sequence (DNA): TGTGCCACCAGCAGAGAATCACGGTTAACTAATGAAAAACTGTTTTTT. Its protein is CATSRESRLTNEKLFF.

This chain uses TRBV7-9 with TRBJ2-2; 8 bases agree with TRBD1. Germline CDR1 SEHNR, CDR2 FQNEAQ (reference sequence). CDR3 length: 15 residues. The junction had 2 bases not matched to a gene; V was cut back by 5 bases and J by 0 bases. This CDR3 reads CASSQGASNTGELFF. The CDR3, as DNA: TGTGCCAGCAGCCAGGGGGCCTCGAACACCGGGGAGCTGTTTTTT. The variable domain in full, completed from reference TRBV7-9 and TRBJ2-2, reads DTGVSQNPRHKITKRGQNVTFRCDPISEHNRLYWYRQTLGQGPEFLTYFQNEAQLEKSRLLSDRFSAERPKGSFSTLEIQRTEQGDSAMYLCASSQGASNTGELFFGEGSRLTVL.

The chain couples TRBV6-1 to TRBJ1-2; no firm D call. This CDR3 contains 15 residues. CDR1 is MNHNS, CDR2 SASEGT, per germline. V lost 2 bases and J 2 bases, leaving 12 bases between the germline ends. The CDR3 DNA reads TGTGCCAGCAGTGAATTCCCTATCCCAAACTATGGCTACACCTTC. Protein: CASSEFPIPNYGYTF.

The chain has TRBV5-4 and TRBJ2-3; 7 nucleotides agree with TRBD1. The junction had 8 bases not matched to a gene; V was cut back by 0 bases and J by 1 base. CDR3 length: 17 amino acids. Germline-derived CDR1 and CDR2 are SGHNT and YYREEE (reference sequence). CDR3 DNA sequence: TGTGCCAGCAGCTTGGGTATAGGGACAGTGGGCACAGATACGCAGTATTTT. Its protein is CASSLGIGTVGTDTQYF.

The sample holds a few counts of this clone. The chain couples TRBV9 to TRBJ2-3; D possibly corresponds to TRBD2 (6 bases). Per the germline V gene, CDR1 is SGDLS and CDR2 is YYNGEE. This CDR3 contains 13 residues. The V end was cut by 0 bases, the J end by 4 bases, with 6 bases between. The CDR3 here is CASSVGGADTQYF. The CDR3 DNA is TGTGCCAGCAGCGTAGGGGGGGCAGATACGCAGTATTTT.

V is TRBV11-1 and J is TRBJ1-5; D gene ambiguous. Trimming removed 5 bases at V and 0 bases at J, with 5 bases between. The CDR3 runs to 13 residues. In germline, CDR1 is SGHAT, CDR2 FQDESV (reference sequence). CDR3 in DNA: TGTGCCAGCAGCATCAATAGCAATCAGCCCCAGCATTTT. It translates to CASSINSNQPQHF.